The entry below describes one T cell receptor beta chain. Its antigen remains unidentified. One base away there is no much larger clone; base qualities are not given. There are 17 amino acids in the CDR3, from cysteine to phenylalanine inclusive. Only CDR3 DNA remains: 51 bases, in frame from the first base. Deletion took 0 bases off V and 8 bases off J, with a span of 19 bases between the germline ends. Based on the germline V gene, the CDR1 and CDR2 sequences are MGHRA and YSYEKL. The collaborating institutions used their own protocols to collect whole blood in K2EDTA tubes. For TCRbeta analysis, collaborators shipped samples as frozen whole blood, isolated PBMCs, or DNA extracted from either of those sample types. This sample is part of a study of blood T cell repertoires in COVID-19 (dated by TCRdb to about 2020). General notes on the study: Samples covering the acute and convalescent phases of COVID-19 were provided by collaborators in the United States, Italy and Spain. The material from the prospective study consisted of cDNA or gDNA derived from T cells, B-cell-depleted T cells, or PBMCs. The repertoires were released in a freely available public database meant as a resource for research on the immune response to SARS-CoV-2. A de-identified subject ID, COVID-19 status, age in years and sex were almost always included in the sample metadata. Samples came from the ongoing ImmuneRACE study (first 160 participants) plus 1,254 subjects from 6 global collaborators. The dataset comprised deeply sampled blood TCRbeta repertoires from subjects exposed to, actively infected with, or recovered from COVID-19. Where HLA class I and class II types were available, the types were taken from metadata supplied by the sample provider, not from assay-based typing. Results the study describes overall, beyond this receptor: The amount of clinical and demographic metadata varied by source and participant and was provided uncurated.

The immunoSEQ Assay, a bias-controlled multiplex PCR, was used to amplify TCRbeta CDR3 regions from genomic DNA. The source study handled its data this way. Nucleated cell counts per sample were estimated from amplification of reference gene primers within the assay. To quantify the absolute abundance of each unique TCRbeta CDR3 rearrangement, sequence reads were collapsed and filtered. For each sample, productive Simpson clonality was calculated as the square root of Simpson's diversity index across productive rearrangements. The table comes from immuneACCESS by way of TCRdb, which keeps in-frame sequences with V and J called. Part of the clones is missing from these tables; in studies checked, under half for an unresolved V gene and the rest for unknown reasons. V, J and clone size were drawn from that table, and D and trimming were deduced from the DNA. Counted in this sample were 55,000 to 70,000 clones; approximately 80% of them appeared once. The top ten constitute approximately 23% of the sample.

The sequencing input was peripheral blood. The chain is made from TRBV4-1 and TRBJ1-4; the best D guess is TRBD1, with 6 bases matching. The sequence was collected from a human donor in a cohort sampled during active COVID-19. CDR3 reads: CASSQEHPQGLNEKLFF. The DNA sequence is TGCGCCAGCAGCCAAGAACACCCACAGGGCTTAAACGAAAAACTGTTTTTT.